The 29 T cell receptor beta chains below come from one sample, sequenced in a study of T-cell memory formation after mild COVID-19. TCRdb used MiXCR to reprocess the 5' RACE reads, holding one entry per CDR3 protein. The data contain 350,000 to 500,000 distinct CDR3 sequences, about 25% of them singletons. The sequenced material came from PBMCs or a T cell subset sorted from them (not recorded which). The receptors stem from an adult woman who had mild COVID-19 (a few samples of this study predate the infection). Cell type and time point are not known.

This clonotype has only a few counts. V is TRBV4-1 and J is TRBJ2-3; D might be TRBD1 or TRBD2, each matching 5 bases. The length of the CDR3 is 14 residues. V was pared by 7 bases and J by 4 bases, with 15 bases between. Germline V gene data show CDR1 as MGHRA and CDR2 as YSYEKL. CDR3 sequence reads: CASNHPGRADTQYF. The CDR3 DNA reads TGCGCCAGCAATCATCCGGGGCGTGCAGATACGCAGTATTTT.

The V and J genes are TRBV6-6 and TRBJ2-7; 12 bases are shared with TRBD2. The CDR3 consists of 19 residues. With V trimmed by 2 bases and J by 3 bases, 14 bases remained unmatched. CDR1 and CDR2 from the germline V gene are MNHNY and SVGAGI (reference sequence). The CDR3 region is CASSYGRLAGALWRYEQYF. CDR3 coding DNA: TGTGCCAGCAGTTACGGGCGACTAGCGGGAGCCCTCTGGCGCTACGAGCAGTACTTC.

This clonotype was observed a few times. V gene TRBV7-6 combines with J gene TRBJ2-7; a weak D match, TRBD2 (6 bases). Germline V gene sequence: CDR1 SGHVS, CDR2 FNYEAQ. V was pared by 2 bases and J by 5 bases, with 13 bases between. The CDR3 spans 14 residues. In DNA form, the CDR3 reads TGTGCCAGCAGCTTATGGGGAAGGGAGGACGAGCAGTACTTC. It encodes CASSLWGREDEQYF.

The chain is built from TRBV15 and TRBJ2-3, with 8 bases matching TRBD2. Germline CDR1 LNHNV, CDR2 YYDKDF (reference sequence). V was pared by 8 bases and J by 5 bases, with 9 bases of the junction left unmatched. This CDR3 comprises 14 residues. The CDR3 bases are TGTGCCACCTCCGAGCGGGGGCCTGGAGATACGCAGTATTTT. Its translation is CATSERGPGDTQYF.

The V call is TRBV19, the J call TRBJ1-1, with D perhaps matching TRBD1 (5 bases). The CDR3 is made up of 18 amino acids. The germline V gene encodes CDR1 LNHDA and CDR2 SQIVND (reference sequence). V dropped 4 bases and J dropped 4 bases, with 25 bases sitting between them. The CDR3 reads CASSTGPRVGKGTTEAFF. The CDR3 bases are TGTGCCAGTAGTACCGGGCCGCGGGTGGGTAAGGGGACCACTGAAGCTTTCTTT.

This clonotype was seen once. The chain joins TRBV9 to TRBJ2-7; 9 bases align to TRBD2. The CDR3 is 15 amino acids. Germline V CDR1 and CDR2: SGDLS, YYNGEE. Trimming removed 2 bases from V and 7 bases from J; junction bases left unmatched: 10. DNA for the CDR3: TGTGCCAGCAGCGTCTCAGCGGGGGGACTGGGTGAGCAGTACTTC. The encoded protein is CASSVSAGGLGEQYF.

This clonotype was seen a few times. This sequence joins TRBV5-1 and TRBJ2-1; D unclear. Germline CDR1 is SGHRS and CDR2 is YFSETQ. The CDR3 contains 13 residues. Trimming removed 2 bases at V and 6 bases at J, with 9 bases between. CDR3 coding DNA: TGCGCCAGCAGCTTCTCTAGTGTCAATGAGCAGTTCTTC. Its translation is CASSFSSVNEQFF. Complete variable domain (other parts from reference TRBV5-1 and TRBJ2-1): KAGVTQTPRYLIKTRGQQVTLSCSPISGHRSVSWYQQTPGQGLQFLFEYFSETQRNKGNFPGRFSGRQFSNSRSEMNVSTLELGDSALYLCASSFSSVNEQFFGPGTRLTVL.

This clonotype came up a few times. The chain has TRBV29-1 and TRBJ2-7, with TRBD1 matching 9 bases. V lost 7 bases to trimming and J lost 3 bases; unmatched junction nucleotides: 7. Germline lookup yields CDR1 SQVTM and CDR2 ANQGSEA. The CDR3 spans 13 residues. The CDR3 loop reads CSALGQGNYEQYF. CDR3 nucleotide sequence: TGCAGCGCTCTAGGACAGGGGAACTACGAGCAGTACTTC.

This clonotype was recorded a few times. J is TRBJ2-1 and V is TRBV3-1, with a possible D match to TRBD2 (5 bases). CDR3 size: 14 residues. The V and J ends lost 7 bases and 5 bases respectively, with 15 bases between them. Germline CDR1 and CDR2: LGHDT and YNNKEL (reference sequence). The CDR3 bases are TGTGCCAGCACCCTAGGACTCGGCAACAATGAGCAGTTCTTC. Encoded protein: CASTLGLGNNEQFF.

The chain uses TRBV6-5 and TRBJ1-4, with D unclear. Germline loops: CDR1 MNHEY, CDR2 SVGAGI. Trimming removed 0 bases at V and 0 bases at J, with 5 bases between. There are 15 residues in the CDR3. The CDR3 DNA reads TGTGCCAGCAGTTACTCATCTGCAACTAATGAAAAACTGTTTTTT. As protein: CASSYSSATNEKLFF.

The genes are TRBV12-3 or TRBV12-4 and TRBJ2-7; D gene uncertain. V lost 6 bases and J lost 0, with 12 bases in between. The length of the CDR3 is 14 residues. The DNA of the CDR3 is TGTGCCAGCAGCCGTACTACGAGCTCCTACGAGCAGTACTTC. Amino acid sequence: CASSRTTSSYEQYF.

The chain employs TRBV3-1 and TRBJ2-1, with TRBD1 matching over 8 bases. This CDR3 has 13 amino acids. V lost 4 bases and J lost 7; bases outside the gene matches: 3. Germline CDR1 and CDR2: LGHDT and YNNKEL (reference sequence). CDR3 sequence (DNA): TGTGCCAGCAGCCTACAGGGGGAGAATGAGCAGTTCTTC. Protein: CASSLQGENEQFF.

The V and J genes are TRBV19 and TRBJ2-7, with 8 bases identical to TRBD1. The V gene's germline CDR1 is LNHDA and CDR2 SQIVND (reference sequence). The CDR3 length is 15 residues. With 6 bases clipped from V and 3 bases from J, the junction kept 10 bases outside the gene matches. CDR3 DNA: TGTGCCAGTAGCGACTCCCCGGGACAGGTCTACGAGCAGTACTTC. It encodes CASSDSPGQVYEQYF.

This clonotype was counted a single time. Here the CDR3 reads CASTLGEKLFF. The CDR3 DNA reads as TGTGCCAGCACCCTCGGTGAAAAACTGTTTTTT. The chain has TRBV5-5 and TRBJ1-4, with D hard to call. The V end lost 6 bases, the J end lost 7 bases, and 7 bases lay between the germline ends. Germline CDR1 SGHKS, CDR2 YYEKEE (reference sequence). The CDR3 extends over 11 amino acids.

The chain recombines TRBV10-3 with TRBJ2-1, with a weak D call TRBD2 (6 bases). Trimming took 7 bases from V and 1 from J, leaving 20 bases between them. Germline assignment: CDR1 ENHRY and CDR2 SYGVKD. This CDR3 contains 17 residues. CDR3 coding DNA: TGTGCCATCAAGGAGGGGCCTCCCGAAGGTTCCTACAATGAGCAGTTCTTC. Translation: CAIKEGPPEGSYNEQFF.

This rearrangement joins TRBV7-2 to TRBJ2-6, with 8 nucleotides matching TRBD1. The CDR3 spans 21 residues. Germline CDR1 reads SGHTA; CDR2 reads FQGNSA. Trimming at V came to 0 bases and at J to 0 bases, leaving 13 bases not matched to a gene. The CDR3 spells CASSLAPLRQGQSSGANVLTF. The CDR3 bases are TGTGCCAGCAGCTTAGCACCCCTCAGACAGGGGCAAAGCTCTGGGGCCAACGTCCTGACTTTC.

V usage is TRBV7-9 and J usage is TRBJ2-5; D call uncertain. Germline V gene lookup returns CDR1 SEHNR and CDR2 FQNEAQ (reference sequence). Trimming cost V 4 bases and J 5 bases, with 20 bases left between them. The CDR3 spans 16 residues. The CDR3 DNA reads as TGTGCCAGCAGCTCACGACGGATGGGTGCTCCGGAGACCCAGTACTTC. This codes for CASSSRRMGAPETQYF.

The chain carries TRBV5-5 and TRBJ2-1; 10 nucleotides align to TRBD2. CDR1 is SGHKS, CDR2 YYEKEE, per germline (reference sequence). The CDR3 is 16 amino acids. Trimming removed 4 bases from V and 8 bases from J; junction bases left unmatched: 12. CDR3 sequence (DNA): TGTGCCAGCAGCCCCGTCCCAGCGGGAGGGTTACATGAGCAGTTCTTC. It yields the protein CASSPVPAGGLHEQFF.

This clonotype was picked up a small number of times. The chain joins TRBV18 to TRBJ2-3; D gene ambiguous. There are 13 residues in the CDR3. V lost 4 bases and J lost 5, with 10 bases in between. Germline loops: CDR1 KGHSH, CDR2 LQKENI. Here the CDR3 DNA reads TGTGCCAGCTCACGAACCGTACAAGATACGCAGTATTTT. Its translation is CASSRTVQDTQYF.

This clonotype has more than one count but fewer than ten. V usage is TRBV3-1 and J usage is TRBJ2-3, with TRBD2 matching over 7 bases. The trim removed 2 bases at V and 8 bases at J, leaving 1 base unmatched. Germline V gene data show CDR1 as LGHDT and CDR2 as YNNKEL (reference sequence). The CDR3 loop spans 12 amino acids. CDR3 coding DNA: TGTGCCAGCAGCCAACTAGCGGCTACGCAGTATTTT. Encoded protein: CASSQLAATQYF.

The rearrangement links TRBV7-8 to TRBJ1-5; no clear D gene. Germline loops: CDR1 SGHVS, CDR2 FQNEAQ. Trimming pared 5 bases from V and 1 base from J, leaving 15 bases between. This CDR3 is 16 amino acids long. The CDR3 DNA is TGTGCCAGCAGCCAATGGACTGTAAGGAGCAATCAGCCCCAGCATTTT. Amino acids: CASSQWTVRSNQPQHF.

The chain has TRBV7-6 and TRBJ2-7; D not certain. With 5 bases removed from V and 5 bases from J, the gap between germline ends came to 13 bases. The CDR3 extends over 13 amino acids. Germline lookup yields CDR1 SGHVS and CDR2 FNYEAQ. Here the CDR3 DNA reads TGTGCCAGCAGCCCCAGTGGTTTGAACGAGCAGTACTTC. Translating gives CASSPSGLNEQYF.

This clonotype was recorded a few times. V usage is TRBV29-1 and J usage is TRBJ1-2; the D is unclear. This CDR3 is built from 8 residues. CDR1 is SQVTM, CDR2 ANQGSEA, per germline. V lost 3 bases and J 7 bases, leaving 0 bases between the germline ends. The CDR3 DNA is TGCAGCGTTGATGGCTACACCTTC. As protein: CSVDGYTF. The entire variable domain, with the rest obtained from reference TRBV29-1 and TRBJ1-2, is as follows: SAVISQKPSRDICQRGTSLTIQCQVDSQVTMMFWYRQQPGQSLTLIATANQGSEATYESGFVIDKFPISRPNLTFSTLTVSNMSPEDSSIYLCSVDGYTFGSGTRLTVV.

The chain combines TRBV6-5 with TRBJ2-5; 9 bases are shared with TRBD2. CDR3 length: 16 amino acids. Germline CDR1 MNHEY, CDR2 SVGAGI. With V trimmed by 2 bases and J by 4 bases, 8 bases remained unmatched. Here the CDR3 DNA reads TGTGCCAGCAGTTACAGGAGTAGCGGGGGCCGAGAGACCCAGTACTTC. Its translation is CASSYRSSGGRETQYF.

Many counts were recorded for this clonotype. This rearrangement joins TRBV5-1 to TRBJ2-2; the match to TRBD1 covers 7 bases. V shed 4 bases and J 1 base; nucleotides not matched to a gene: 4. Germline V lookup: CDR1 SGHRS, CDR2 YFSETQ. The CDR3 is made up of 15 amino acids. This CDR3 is CASSLTGLNTGELFF. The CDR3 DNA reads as TGCGCCAGCAGCCTGACAGGGTTGAACACCGGGGAGCTGTTTTTT.

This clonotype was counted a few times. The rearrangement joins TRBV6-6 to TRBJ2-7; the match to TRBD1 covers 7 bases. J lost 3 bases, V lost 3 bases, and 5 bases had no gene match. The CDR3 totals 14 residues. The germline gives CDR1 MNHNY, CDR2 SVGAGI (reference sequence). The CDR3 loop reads CASSYQTGYYEQYF. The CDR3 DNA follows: TGTGCCAGCAGTTATCAGACAGGGTACTACGAGCAGTACTTC.

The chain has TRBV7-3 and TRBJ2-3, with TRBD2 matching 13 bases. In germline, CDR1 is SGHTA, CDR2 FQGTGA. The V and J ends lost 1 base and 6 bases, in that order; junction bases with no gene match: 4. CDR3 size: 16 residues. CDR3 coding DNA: TGTGCCAGCAGCTTAAGTCGGACTAGCGGGAGTGATACGCAGTATTTT. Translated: CASSLSRTSGSDTQYF.

CDR3 loop: CASSLADRGSEQYF. The CDR3 bases are TGTGCCAGCAGTTTAGCTGACAGGGGATCCGAGCAGTACTTC. The chain recombines TRBV12-3 or TRBV12-4 with TRBJ2-7; 8 bases are shared with TRBD1. The length of the CDR3 is 14 residues. V gave up 0 bases and J gave up 6 bases; unmatched junction bases: 4.

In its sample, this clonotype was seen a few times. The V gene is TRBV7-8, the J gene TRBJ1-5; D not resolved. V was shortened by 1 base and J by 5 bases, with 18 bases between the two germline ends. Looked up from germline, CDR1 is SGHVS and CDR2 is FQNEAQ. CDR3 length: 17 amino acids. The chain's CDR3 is CASSLEGMGRSDQPQHF. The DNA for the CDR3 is TGTGCCAGCAGCTTAGAGGGCATGGGTAGGAGCGATCAGCCCCAGCATTTT.